This is a list of T cell receptor beta chains from one sample in a study of regulatory dendritic cells for organ transplantation. Only in-frame clones appear in the TCRdb table, and some are missing; sequencing was by immunoSEQ multiplex PCR. The table shows 5,000 to 6,500 clones, with around three fifths occurring only once. Sequences were obtained from memory CD8+ T cells from blood. These receptors came from a human donor in good health. Both conserved end residues are part of each CDR3. Each record gives: D gene, clone size, CDR3 length, J gene, V gene, CDR3 DNA, CDR3 protein. A D gene is named only where the DNA matches it firmly. The size entry is marked missing in some rows and otherwise reads once, few, many or a size class.

>.|.|13|TRBJ1-1|TRBV28
TGTGCCAGCAGATCCACAGGGTCTAATGAAGCTTTCTTT
CASRSTGSNEAFF
>TRBD1|few|18|TRBJ1-2|TRBV7-9
TGTGCCAGCAGCTTAAGTAGGACAGGGGCTGCAACCGCTAATGGCTACACCTTC
CASSLSRTGAATANGYTF
>.|.|13|TRBJ2-4|TRBV9
TGTGCCAGCAGCGTAGGGACACCAAACATTCAGTACTTC
CASSVGTPNIQYF
>TRBD1|.|13|TRBJ2-2|TRBV15
TGTGCCGCACGACAGGGGAGGTCCGGGGAGCTGTTTTTT
CAARQGRSGELFF
>.|few|13|TRBJ2-1|TRBV5-6
TGTGCCAGCAGCTTGGAGCCTCCCCGGGAGCAGTTCTTC
CASSLEPPREQFF
>.|.|12|TRBJ1-2|TRBV19
TGTGCCAGCCAGGGATTAGAGTATGGCTACACCTTC
CASQGLEYGYTF
>TRBD1|few|14|TRBJ1-2|TRBV14
TGTGCCAGCAGCCAAAGGGGGCCTAACTATGGCTACACCTTC
CASSQRGPNYGYTF
>TRBD1|.|13|TRBJ2-1|TRBV25-1
TGTGCCAGCAGTAACACAGGGGGCAATGAGCAGTTCTTC
CASSNTGGNEQFF
>.|.|16|TRBJ2-7|TRBV4-3
TGCGCCAGCAGCCAAGAGGCGGGCCGGGGGACCTACGAGCAGTACTTC
CASSQEAGRGTYEQYF
>TRBD2|.|16|TRBJ2-1|TRBV27
TGTGCCAGCACCGCAGGGGGGACTAGCGGGGGTATGGGGCAGTTCTTC
CASTAGGTSGGMGQFF